The clone carrying this TCR beta chain has ten or more counts. Its antigen is not identified. The data are from a study of breast tumors, draining lymph nodes, adjacent tissues. Samples came from axillary lymph nodes draining the breast cancer. Findings of the study overall: The lymph node origin of tumor T cells was framed as consistent with a hypothesis, not demonstrated. Findings are consistent with lymph node origin and intratumoral expansion of most tumor T cells.

TCRdb used MiXCR to reprocess the multiplex PCR reads, holding one entry per CDR3 protein. This sample has fewer than 300,000 distinct CDR3 sequences, with approximately 29% found just once. The sequenced sample consisted of axillary lymph node tissue. This receptor was obtained from a female donor with breast cancer. Some clones in this sample may be carry-over from other donors' samples.

CDR3 in DNA: TGTGCCAGCAAAGAGGTACAGATCCAAGAGACCCAGTACTTC. Its translation: CASKEVQIQETQYF. The chain is built from TRBV2 and TRBJ2-5; D not resolved. Trimming pared 7 bases from V and 1 base from J, leaving 13 bases between. There are 14 residues in the CDR3. Germline V gives CDR1 SNHLY, CDR2 FYNNEI. Combining the CDR3 with reference TRBV2 and TRBJ2-5 gives the whole variable domain EPEVTQTPSHQVTQMGQEVILRCVPISNHLYFYWYRQILGQKVEFLVSFYNNEISEKSEIFDDQFSVERPDGSNFTLKIRSTKLEDSAMYFCASKEVQIQETQYFGPGTRLLVL.